This is a list of T cell receptor beta chains from one sample in a study of blood T cells in healthy people across ages. TCRdb reprocessed the 5' RACE reads via MiXCR and lists one record per CDR3 protein. Of over 700,000 distinct CDR3 sequences listed, roughly 25% were seen once; the top ten hold 9% to 9.5%. This same sample was also taken into another study, of T cells of mothers and their children.

Sequencing used blood. The receptors shown here come from a boy aged 10-17 years in good health. CDR3s leave out the opening cysteine and the closing phenylalanine or tryptophan. Fields, in order: V gene, J gene, CDR3 length, CDR3 protein.

TRBV9	TRBJ2-4	11	ASSVSGSGIQY
TRBV5-1	TRBJ1-4	13	ASSFTRGLDEKLF
TRBV4-2	TRBJ2-1	12	ASSLNRDYNEQF
TRBV18	TRBJ2-1	16	ASSTSVQGIGSYNEQF
TRBV7-9	TRBJ2-5	12	ASSLGGGAETQY
TRBV27	TRBJ2-5	11	ASSLMGSETQY
TRBV5-1	NA	13	ASSLPSGAHNEQF
TRBV11-2	TRBJ2-7	12	ASSLGGTGSEQY
TRBV29-1	TRBJ2-5	12	SVSPGLGGETQY
TRBV5-1	TRBJ2-5	12	ASSMGLSQETQY
TRBV7-8	TRBJ2-1	14	ASLPRTRGAYNEQF
TRBV4-2	TRBJ1-1	11	ASSQVLGAEAF
TRBV20-1	TRBJ2-1	11	SARLAGGPEQF
TRBV20-1	TRBJ2-7	18	SALPTEPWDTAVQAYEQY
TRBV27	NA	12	ASSTQPDYKEQF
TRBV2	TRBJ1-6	12	ASSGAGGSSPLH
TRBV18	TRBJ1-6	11	ASSSSYNSPLR
TRBV7-6	TRBJ1-1	13	ASSLAAGPDTEAF
TRBV7-8	TRBJ2-7	11	ASTGGRAYEQY
TRBV20-1	TRBJ2-1	10	SALWRGGEQF
TRBV28	TRBJ2-3	13	ASSLRGAPTDTQY
TRBV20-1	TRBJ2-5	11	SAELAGQETQY
TRBV12-3/TRBV12-4	NA	9	ASMEGDEQF
TRBV7-6	TRBJ2-1	11	ASSLADYREQF
TRBV7-2	TRBJ2-3	13	ASSLDGRDTDTQY
TRBV29-1	TRBJ2-1	12	SVLGLAAYNEQF
TRBV7-2	TRBJ1-5	14	ASSPKDRGSNQPQH
TRBV4-1	NA	15	ASSQDPVGGSSYEQY
TRBV7-2	TRBJ1-1	13	ASRHAVDRNTEAF
TRBV5-1	TRBJ2-3	14	ASSLRWGMDTDTQY
TRBV7-2	TRBJ2-1	13	ASSLTRVACNEQF
TRBV20-1	NA	12	SARRTGVGSEQY
TRBV7-8	TRBJ1-1	12	ASSFRVINTEAF
TRBV7-9	TRBJ2-1	15	ASSRPGAGRGHNEQF
TRBV9	TRBJ2-5	15	ASSVGSGGLYQETQY
TRBV25-1	TRBJ2-3	14	ASSESAGALTDTQY
TRBV5-1	TRBJ2-4	16	ASSIRARQGEAKNIQY
TRBV7-8	TRBJ2-5	11	ASSRGYGGTQY
TRBV2	TRBJ1-2	12	ASSNDMFDYGYT
TRBV5-1	TRBJ2-3	17	ASSLAGTSGIPVPDTQY
TRBV20-1	TRBJ2-5	13	SARDLLGRRETQY